The rows below give T cell receptor beta chains drawn from one sample of a study of cytomegalovirus exposure and HLA in healthy donors. Profiled with immunoSEQ multiplex PCR; TCRdb holds only in-frame clones, not every one. In the table there are 150,000 to 200,000 clones, almost 85% of which are singletons. Sequenced input: PBMCs. The receptors stem from a boy younger than 18 in good health and CMV-seronegative. Each CDR3 is given with its conserved first and last residue. D genes are given only for firm matches. Size values are once, few and many counts, or a class for expanded clones, and some rows have none.

d_call j_call clone_size v_call cdr3_nt cdr3_aa
TRBD2 TRBJ2-1 NA TRBV5-1 TGCGCCAGCAGGCTAGGACTAGCGGGAGGGCCCTACAATGAGCAGTTCTTC CASRLGLAGGPYNEQFF
NA TRBJ1-4 NA TRBV9 TGTGCCAGCAGCGCTGGACCGGGGTTCGCGAATGAAAAACTGTTTTTT CASSAGPGFANEKLFF
NA TRBJ1-4 NA TRBV4-1 TGCGCCAGCAGCCAAGAGTTTTTTCCCGGGACAGAAAAACTGTTTTTT CASSQEFFPGTEKLFF
TRBD1 TRBJ1-3 once TRBV29-1 TGCAGCGCCCGGGACAGGGCGAGAAACACCATATATTTT CSARDRARNTIYF
TRBD1 TRBJ2-7 NA TRBV4-1 TGCGCCAGCAGCCAAACTCGCGGGACAGGGAACGAGCAGTACTTC CASSQTRGTGNEQYF
NA TRBJ2-3 once TRBV27 TGTGCCAGCAGTAAGCGCGGCCTCACAGATACGCAGTATTTT CASSKRGLTDTQYF
NA TRBJ1-1 NA TRBV7-6 TGTGCCAGCAGCTTAGCTTGGAGGGGAGGGTTCGGCACTGAAGCTTTCTTT CASSLAWRGGFGTEAFF
TRBD1 TRBJ2-7 NA TRBV5-1 TGCGCCAGCAGCTCTACTCGACAGGGGCCTACCTACGAGCAGTACTTC CASSSTRQGPTYEQYF
NA TRBJ2-3 NA TRBV15 TGTGCCACCAGCCCAGACCTATTCGGGGGACTCACAGATACGCAGTATTTT CATSPDLFGGLTDTQYF
NA TRBJ1-5 NA TRBV30 TGTGCCTGGGGGGGGGACCGCGATCAGCCCCAGCATTTT CAWGGDRDQPQHF
TRBD1 TRBJ1-2 once TRBV11-1 TGTGCCAGCAGCGCCAGGACAGGGGGTTTGGAAGGCTACACCTTC CASSARTGGLEGYTF
NA TRBJ2-7 NA TRBV19 TGTGCCAGTAGTATTGAGCGGACCTCGCCCGAGCAGTACTTC CASSIERTSPEQYF
TRBD1 TRBJ1-1 NA TRBV18 TGTGCCAGCTCACCAAAGGGACAGTTGAACACTGAAGCTTTCTTT CASSPKGQLNTEAFF
TRBD1 TRBJ2-7 once TRBV13 TGTGCCAGCAGCGCGATCTTTGGAGGGACAGGGAGTGACGAGCAGTACTTC CASSAIFGGTGSDEQYF
NA TRBJ2-7 NA TRBV29-1 TGCAGCGTCGCCGGGAGCTACGAGCAGTACTTC CSVAGSYEQYF
NA TRBJ1-1 NA TRBV7-8 TGTGCCAGCAGCACTGACTCTAAGGAGGCTTTCTTT CASSTDSKEAFF
TRBD2 TRBJ2-3 NA TRBV7-2 TGTGCCAGCAGCGCCTTCAGGGCGGGGGGGATTCATACGCAGTATTTT CASSAFRAGGIHTQYF
TRBD1 TRBJ1-1 NA TRBV9 TGTGCCAGCAGCGTAGCTGAGGGACAGGGAACCAACACTGAAGCTTTCTTT CASSVAEGQGTNTEAFF
NA TRBJ1-1 NA TRBV6-1 TGTGCCAGCAGTGAAGCCTTCACTGAAGCTTTCTTT CASSEAFTEAFF
NA TRBJ1-4 few TRBV10-3 TGTGCCATCAGTGACAACTTAAAAACTAATGAAAAACTGTTTTTT CAISDNLKTNEKLFF
TRBD1 TRBJ2-1 NA TRBV29-1 TGCAGCGTTGGACAGGGGAGACATGAGCAGTTCTTC CSVGQGRHEQFF
TRBD1 TRBJ1-5 NA TRBV28 TGTGCCAGCAGTTCTTTACACCATACGACAGGGGATAATCAGCCCCAGCATTTT CASSSLHHTTGDNQPQHF
NA TRBJ2-2 once TRBV9 TGTGCCAGCAGCGCCCTGAACACCGGGGAGCTGTTTTTT CASSALNTGELFF
NA TRBJ2-7 NA TRBV30 TGTGCCTGGAGTGTCAGGGTAACTATCTACGAGCAGTACTTC CAWSVRVTIYEQYF
TRBD1 TRBJ1-5 NA TRBV30 TGTGCCTGGAGTGTACAGGGGAGTCAGCCCCAGCATTTT CAWSVQGSQPQHF
NA TRBJ2-7 NA TRBV7-9 TGTGCCAGCAGCTTTAGATCGGGGATAGGGGAGCAGTACTTC CASSFRSGIGEQYF
TRBD1 TRBJ2-7 NA TRBV29-1 TGCAGCGTTCAACAGGGGCTCGACGAGCAGTACTTC CSVQQGLDEQYF
TRBD2 TRBJ2-2 NA TRBV9 TGTGCCAGCAGCGTAAGTTCTAGCGGCACCGGGGAGCTGTTTTTT CASSVSSSGTGELFF
NA TRBJ2-1 NA TRBV29-1 TGCAGCGTTGGGCGGGAGCAGTTCTTC CSVGREQFF
TRBD1 TRBJ1-1 NA TRBV9 TGTGCCAGCAGCGTAACAAAACGGGACAGTAAGAACACTGAAGCTTTCTTT CASSVTKRDSKNTEAFF
NA TRBJ2-7 NA TRBV7-9 TGTGCCAGCAGCTTTGTGCGCGGCATAATTCCTGACTACGAGCAGTACTTC CASSFVRGIIPDYEQYF
NA TRBJ1-1 few TRBV2 TGTGCCACCGGAGGTGAGGGGGTGAAGAACACTGAAGCTTTCTTT CATGGEGVKNTEAFF
TRBD1 TRBJ1-1 NA TRBV18 TGTGCCAGCTCAACTCCAGGGGGCCTCAAGAACACTGAAGCTTTCTTT CASSTPGGLKNTEAFF
TRBD1 TRBJ2-2 NA TRBV7-3 TGTGCCAGCAGCGCGGACAGGGGCACCGGGGAGCTGTTTTTT CASSADRGTGELFF
NA TRBJ1-5 NA TRBV28 TGTGCCAGCAGTTTCCCCACAGGACAGCCCCAGCATTTT CASSFPTGQPQHF
TRBD1 TRBJ2-2 NA TRBV27 TGTGCCAGCAGGACAGGGGTCGGGGAGCTGTTTTTT CASRTGVGELFF
TRBD2 TRBJ2-2 NA TRBV2 TGTGCCAGCCGCCCGGGTAGCGGGAGGTCTAACACCGGGGAGCTGTTTTTT CASRPGSGRSNTGELFF
NA TRBJ1-2 NA TRBV28 TGTGCCGGCCGGGACACAGCTAACTATGGCTACACCTTC CAGRDTANYGYTF
NA TRBJ2-5 once TRBV6-5 TGTGCCAGCAGTTTTAACCCACAGGGATTCGGGACCCAGTACTTC CASSFNPQGFGTQYF
NA TRBJ2-7 NA TRBV2 TGTGCCAGCAGTCTGGAGCCGCTTTGGGAGCAGTACTTC CASSLEPLWEQYF
NA TRBJ2-5 NA TRBV11-2 TGTGCCAGCAGCCCCCCCCCGGGGAGTAAGACCCAGTACTTC CASSPPPGSKTQYF
NA TRBJ2-3 NA TRBV5-1 TGCGCCAGCAGCTCCGCGGGTAGCACAGATACGCAGTATTTT CASSSAGSTDTQYF
TRBD2 TRBJ2-1 NA TRBV5-4 TGTGCCAGCAGCACCGAACTAGCGGAGGCCTACAATGAGCAGTTCTTC CASSTELAEAYNEQFF
NA TRBJ2-7 NA TRBV6-5 TGTGCCAGCAGTTACGGTTACAGGGACTACGAGCAGTACTTC CASSYGYRDYEQYF